Below are 14 T cell receptor beta chains sequenced from a single sample in a study of blood T cells in healthy people across ages. With a J-beta primer mix and a sample-barcoded 5' primer, a second PCR ran about 6 to 11 cycles. TCRdb independently ran MiXCR on the 5' RACE reads; one entry per CDR3 protein. The profile shows around 900,000 distinct CDR3 sequences, roughly 51% of them singletons. Sequencing was carried out using blood. Every receptor here comes from an older woman in good health.

The chain couples TRBV20-1 to TRBJ2-1; D may be TRBD2 (5 bases). CDR1 and CDR2 from the germline V gene are DFQATT and SNEGSKA (reference sequence). With 3 bases removed from V and 3 bases from J, the gap between germline ends came to 27 bases. The CDR3 is 19 residues long. CDR3 in DNA: TGCAGTGCTAGCAGGAGTAGGTACCCACTAGTGGGAGACTACAATGAGCAGTTCTTC. Amino acid sequence: CSASRSRYPLVGDYNEQFF.

The chain carries TRBV27 and TRBJ1-4, with TRBD1 matching 11 bases. With 5 bases clipped from V and 3 bases from J, the junction kept 11 bases outside the gene matches. In germline, CDR1 is MNHEY, CDR2 SMNVEV (reference sequence). This CDR3 is built from 18 residues. CDR3 protein: CASSLTSGTGGPNEKLFF. In DNA, the CDR3 is TGTGCCAGCAGTCTAACCTCCGGGACAGGGGGTCCTAATGAAAAACTGTTTTTT.

There are a few counts of this clonotype. V is TRBV12-3 or TRBV12-4 and J is TRBJ2-4; possibly TRBD2 for D (6 bases). V was pared by 2 bases and J by 6 bases, with 17 bases between. The CDR3 is 16 amino acids. The CDR3 spells CASSLPFGRGLNIQYF. The CDR3 DNA is TGTGCCAGCAGTTTACCTTTCGGACGGGGGTTAAACATTCAGTACTTC.

V gene TRBV6-1 combines with J gene TRBJ2-5; possibly TRBD1 for D (5 bases). CDR3 length: 13 amino acids. The V gene lost 4 bases and the J gene lost 11 bases, with 17 bases spanning the gap. The germline gives CDR1 MNHNS, CDR2 SASEGT. The CDR3 DNA follows: TGTGCCAGCAGTGTGCCCCCACAGGATGAGCAGTACTTC. It translates to CASSVPPQDEQYF.

V is TRBV5-1 and J is TRBJ2-7; 13 bases are a match to TRBD2. V was pared by 0 bases and J by 6 bases, with 6 bases of the junction left unmatched. The CDR3 is 16 amino acids. The germline V gene encodes CDR1 SGHRS and CDR2 YFSETQ. The CDR3 is CASSLATSGRAIEQYF. The CDR3 nucleotides are TGCGCCAGCAGCTTGGCCACTAGCGGGAGGGCCATCGAGCAGTACTTC. Drawing the rest from reference TRBV5-1 and TRBJ2-7, the complete variable domain is KAGVTQTPRYLIKTRGQQVTLSCSPISGHRSVSWYQQTPGQGLQFLFEYFSETQRNKGNFPGRFSGRQFSNSRSEMNVSTLELGDSALYLCASSLATSGRAIEQYFGPGTRLTVT.

The rearrangement links TRBV4-1 to TRBJ2-3; TRBD1 matches 12 bases. Trimming took 3 bases from V and 4 from J; bases not matched to a gene: 5. Germline values: CDR1 MGHRA, CDR2 YSYEKL. CDR3 size: 16 residues. The CDR3 nucleotides are TGCGCCAGCAGCCACCACGGGACAGGGGGCTCAGATACGCAGTATTTT. It translates to CASSHHGTGGSDTQYF.

Here the CDR3 reads CASSLGAANEQFF. The DNA of the CDR3 is TGCGCCAGCAGCTTGGGAGCTGCGAATGAGCAGTTCTTC. The chain has TRBV5-1 and TRBJ2-1; D not certain. CDR3 length: 13 residues. Germline CDR1 reads SGHRS; CDR2 reads YFSETQ. V lost 0 bases and J 7 bases, leaving 8 bases between the germline ends.

This rearrangement joins TRBV19 to TRBJ1-1, with unresolved D. CDR1 and CDR2 from the germline V gene are LNHDA and SQIVND (reference sequence). Trimming took 5 bases from V and 4 from J, leaving 11 bases between them. This CDR3 spans 13 amino acids. The CDR3 sequence: CASSVWMSTEAFF. CDR3 sequence (DNA): TGTGCCAGTAGTGTTTGGATGAGCACTGAAGCTTTCTTT. The entire variable domain, with the rest obtained from reference TRBV19 and TRBJ1-1, is as follows: DGGITQSPKYLFRKEGQNVTLSCEQNLNHDAMYWYRQDPGQGLRLIYYSQIVNDFQKGDIAEGYSVSREKKESFPLTVTSAQKNPTAFYLCASSVWMSTEAFFGQGTRLTVV.

The chain carries TRBV7-9 and TRBJ2-7; a weak D match, TRBD2 (6 bases). Germline CDR1 is SEHNR and CDR2 is FQNEAQ (reference sequence). The CDR3 contains 13 residues. Trimming took off 5 bases at V and 6 bases at J, with 14 bases between the two ends. The CDR3 bases are TGTGCCAGCAGCCGCGGGGAGTCCGGCGAGCAGTACTTC. As protein: CASSRGESGEQYF.

The chain uses TRBV6-5 and TRBJ1-2; D unresolved. V lost 6 bases and J lost 4, with 15 bases in between. The germline gives CDR1 MNHEY, CDR2 SVGAGI. This CDR3 comprises 14 residues. CDR3 bases: TGTGCCAGCAGCCCTAGGCCCTGGGGCTATGGCTACACCTTC. Translation gives CASSPRPWGYGYTF.

The chain recombines TRBV28 with TRBJ2-1; D might be TRBD2 (5 bases). This CDR3 spans 14 amino acids. The germline V and J ends were trimmed by 3 bases and 9 bases, with 15 bases remaining between them. Per germline, CDR1 MDHEN and CDR2 SYDVKM. In DNA form, the CDR3 reads TGTGCCAGCAGTTTTCTGACTCCGGCGGGTGAGCAGTTCTTC. This sequence encodes CASSFLTPAGEQFF.

As concerns this clonotype: One junction end does not reproduce the germline sequence, and a read error may be involved. The genes are TRBV12-3 or TRBV12-4 and TRBJ1-1; 7 nucleotides match TRBD1. This CDR3 comprises 14 residues. CDR3 in amino acids: CASSFIGTEADAFF. CDR3 DNA: TGTGCCAGCAGTTTCATCGGGACAGAAGCTGACGCTTTCTTT.

The chain employs TRBV6-1 and TRBJ1-5; unclear D gene. Per the germline V gene, CDR1 is MNHNS and CDR2 is SASEGT. The V end was cut by 6 bases, the J end by 3 bases, with 15 bases between. This CDR3 is built from 15 residues. The DNA for the CDR3 is TGTGCCAGCAGACAAGGGTTTCTGGACAATCAGCCCCAGCATTTT. This codes for CASRQGFLDNQPQHF.

This clonotype was observed a single time. An end of the junction differs from the germline gene, which may be a read error. The chain couples TRBV5-8 to TRBJ1-2, with 11 bases identical to TRBD1. The CDR3 runs to 14 residues. Germline V gene lookup returns CDR1 SGHTS and CDR2 YDEGEE. The CDR3 region has the DNA TGTGCCAGCAGGTTGGACAGGGGGCGAAATGGCTACACCTTC. Protein: CASRLDRGRNGYTF.